The source of this T cell receptor (beta chain) is a study of blood T cell repertoires in COVID-19. Across the study: Researchers got acute and convalescent COVID-19 samples from the United States, Italy and Spain.

Using immunoSEQ multiplex PCR, the repertoire was profiled, and TCRdb retains in-frame clones only, with some absent. Of 300,000 to 400,000 clones in the sample, more than 75% were seen once. There are 12 residues in the CDR3. Between the trimmed V and J ends, which lost 6 bases and 8 bases, there was a span of 13 bases. From germline, CDR1 is LGHDT and CDR2 YNNKEL (reference sequence). This receptor was taken from a woman aged 45 to 65 who had recovered from COVID-19. The sequenced material came from peripheral blood. This chain links TRBV3-1 (or the pseudogene TRBV3-2) with TRBJ1-1; no clear D gene. This chain's CDR3 is CASRRAGSEAFF. DNA of the CDR3: TGTGCCAGCAGGAGGGCAGGCTCGGAAGCTTTCTTT.